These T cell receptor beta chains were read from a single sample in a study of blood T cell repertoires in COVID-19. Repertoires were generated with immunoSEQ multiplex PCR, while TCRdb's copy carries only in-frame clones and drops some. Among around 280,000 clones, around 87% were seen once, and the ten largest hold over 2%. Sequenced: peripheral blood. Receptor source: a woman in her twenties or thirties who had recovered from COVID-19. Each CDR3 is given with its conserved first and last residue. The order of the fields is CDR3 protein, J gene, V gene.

CDR3: CASSSGDLGNQPQHF
J: TRBJ1-5
V: TRBV7-2

CDR3: CASSQGRQGDPTF
J: TRBJ1-1
V: TRBV4-1

CDR3: CASSLGRYNEQFF
J: TRBJ2-1
V: TRBV11-2

CDR3: CATSAGDTDTQYF
J: TRBJ2-3
V: TRBV15

CDR3: CASSMGGTEAFF
J: TRBJ1-1
V: TRBV12-3/TRBV12-4

CDR3: CASSQPAGGGDTQYF
J: TRBJ2-3
V: TRBV3-1/TRBV3-2

CDR3: CASSLEAGDPTDTQYF
J: TRBJ2-3
V: TRBV5-1

CDR3: CASSQDIAGSTDTQYF
J: TRBJ2-3
V: TRBV3-1/TRBV3-2

CDR3: CASSLDRTGFDGYTF
J: TRBJ1-2
V: TRBV7-2

CDR3: CATSASETSYEQYF
J: TRBJ2-7
V: TRBV24-1

CDR3: CATSAPGAEAFF
J: TRBJ1-1
V: TRBV24-1

CDR3: CASSSTGQGIREKLFF
J: TRBJ1-4
V: TRBV5-1

CDR3: CASSIMTGGEREGRWEQYF
J: TRBJ2-7
V: TRBV21-1

CDR3: CASSLWGGASYEQYF
J: TRBJ2-7
V: TRBV28

CDR3: CASSPGDRNTEAFF
J: TRBJ1-1
V: TRBV9

CDR3: CASSQEIGTGKNIQYF
J: TRBJ2-4
V: TRBV4-2

CDR3: CASSFRDRSGAGNTIYF
J: TRBJ1-3
V: TRBV7-6

CDR3: CASSQGLAGGGTDTQYF
J: TRBJ2-3
V: TRBV5-1

CDR3: CASSPGTSGRLVEQFF
J: TRBJ2-1
V: TRBV6-2/TRBV6-3

CDR3: CATGGILGGYTF
J: TRBJ1-2
V: TRBV6-5

CDR3: CASSNRENEQYF
J: TRBJ2-7
V: TRBV4-2

CDR3: CASSSAPIAGYPYEQYF
J: TRBJ2-7
V: TRBV6-2/TRBV6-3

CDR3: CASSQDVSTGIRQAFF
J: TRBJ1-1
V: TRBV3-1/TRBV3-2

CDR3: CASSLGQEYTDTQYF
J: TRBJ2-3
V: TRBV11-2

CDR3: CASSQVITQETQYF
J: TRBJ2-5
V: TRBV3-1/TRBV3-2

CDR3: CASSPRGVDEQFF
J: TRBJ2-1
V: TRBV18

CDR3: CASSAQPSSTNYEQYF
J: TRBJ2-7
V: TRBV7-2

CDR3: CASSYRADLTGDGYTF
J: TRBJ1-2
V: TRBV6-5

CDR3: CASSDLHPEKLFF
J: TRBJ1-4
V: TRBV6-4

CDR3: CASRRATSGSSEQYF
J: TRBJ2-7
V: TRBV2

CDR3: CASSVGTGGDSPLHF
J: TRBJ1-6
V: TRBV2

CDR3: CASSLLAGGPGEQYF
J: TRBJ2-7
V: TRBV7-2

CDR3: CASSQGGGYQETQYF
J: TRBJ2-5
V: TRBV3-1/TRBV3-2

CDR3: CASSLRQGRGEQYF
J: TRBJ2-7
V: TRBV13

CDR3: CASSKERRVQETQYF
J: TRBJ2-5
V: TRBV21-1

CDR3: CATPGRRVPEAFF
J: TRBJ1-1
V: TRBV24-1

CDR3: CASSRSDRDTDTQYF
J: TRBJ2-3
V: TRBV19

CDR3: CASSEQGLDEKLFF
J: TRBJ1-4
V: TRBV4-1

CDR3: CASGHSNSYEQYF
J: TRBJ2-7
V: TRBV25-1

CDR3: CASSLTGSKTDTQYF
J: TRBJ2-3
V: TRBV5-6

CDR3: CASSIGGGAGGDTQYF
J: TRBJ2-3
V: TRBV19

CDR3: CAWSVTGNQPQHF
J: TRBJ1-5
V: TRBV30

CDR3: CASSLSQGWDTEAFF
J: TRBJ1-1
V: TRBV27

CDR3: CATSDPRWAEQYF
J: TRBJ2-7
V: TRBV24-1

CDR3: CASTSSSNYGYTF
J: TRBJ1-2
V: TRBV28

CDR3: CASRSGVQETQYF
J: TRBJ2-5
V: TRBV12-3/TRBV12-4

CDR3: CASSAGITVGYEQYF
J: TRBJ2-7
V: TRBV7-9

CDR3: CASSQGFTGVGNQPQHF
J: TRBJ1-5
V: TRBV3-1/TRBV3-2

CDR3: CASSLSEEETQYF
J: TRBJ2-5
V: TRBV7-9

CDR3: CASSLIGRGEAAGNTIYF
J: TRBJ1-3
V: TRBV5-5

CDR3: CASSESRRGDTQYF
J: TRBJ2-3
V: TRBV10-2

CDR3: CASSQGPSVSYNEQFF
J: TRBJ2-1
V: TRBV4-3

CDR3: CASSGDSAYEQYF
J: TRBJ2-7
V: TRBV2

CDR3: CASSPPGLAGSTDTQYF
J: TRBJ2-3
V: TRBV11-2

CDR3: CASRPNRVTYEQYF
J: TRBJ2-7
V: TRBV6-5

CDR3: CASSLRTGTNYGYTF
J: TRBJ1-2
V: TRBV5-6

CDR3: CASSRGYSGELFF
J: TRBJ2-2
V: TRBV7-2

CDR3: CASSRGQNSGNTIYF
J: TRBJ1-3
V: TRBV6-2/TRBV6-3

CDR3: CASSQEGWDEQYF
J: TRBJ2-7
V: TRBV4-3